This section outlines one T cell receptor (beta chain) sequence together with its context. Its specificity is not known. The record originates from a study of persistence of HIV-infected CD4 T cells. Study context: Isolated cells were CMV- and HIV-1 Gag-responding CD4+ T cells. Up to roughly 180 mL blood was drawn at multiple time points; a couple of donors had single-time leukapheresis.

Stimulation used about 10 ug/mL lysate from CMV-infected fibroblasts. CD40L-negative CD69-negative CD45RO-high memory CD4+ T cells were sorted as populations depleted of antigen-responding cells. Sequencing used immunoSEQ version 4 in survey mode. Libraries were prepared by immunoSEQ multiplex PCR; TCRdb keeps only in-frame clonotypes and omits some of them. The sample contains 25,000 to 30,000 clones, approximately 82% of which appear only once. Germline values: CDR1 KGHSH, CDR2 LQKENI. The CDR3 covers 14 residues. Trimming removed 4 bases at V and 2 bases at J, with 10 bases between. The TCR comes from an adult man with HIV who was CMV-seropositive. This chain uses TRBV18 with TRBJ2-3; tentative D call: TRBD1 (6 bases). This sample comprised CD4+ T cells sorted from PBMCs after roughly 19-hour stimulation, obtained from a patient who received antiretroviral therapy. The DNA of the CDR3 is TGTGCCAGCTCACGGGACAAAAACACAGATACGCAGTATTTT. It encodes CASSRDKNTDTQYF.